These T cell receptor beta chains were read from a single sample in a study of blood T cell repertoires in COVID-19. Sequencing was performed with immunoSEQ multiplex PCR; in TCRdb, only in-frame clones are kept and a portion is missing. The sample lists around 280,000 clones; around 81% were seen once. The sequenced material came from peripheral blood. The receptors here all came from a woman between 45 and 60 years old with active or convalescent COVID-19. The CDR3 runs from the conserved cysteine through the conserved F or W. Fields, in order: V gene, clone size, J gene, D gene, CDR3 DNA, CDR3 protein. D genes are given only for firm matches. A row's size may be missing; if present it is once, few, many or a size class.

>TRBV27|NA|TRBJ1-1|NA
TGTGCCAGCAGTTTATTTTCGACGGGCACTGAAGCTTTCTTT
CASSLFSTGTEAFF
>TRBV3-1/TRBV3-2|NA|TRBJ2-5|NA
TGTGCCAGCAGCCAAGATCTGTCGGGGGACCAAGAGACCCAGTACTTC
CASSQDLSGDQETQYF
>TRBV18|NA|TRBJ2-3|NA
TGTGCCAGCTCACCACGGCCCCTAATCGGGAGAAGCACAGATACGCAGTATTTT
CASSPRPLIGRSTDTQYF
>TRBV28|NA|TRBJ2-2|NA
TGTGCCAGCAGTCCTGGACTCGCCGACACCGGGGAGCTGTTTTTT
CASSPGLADTGELFF
>TRBV28|NA|TRBJ1-3|NA
TGTGCCAGCAGCTGGGGGCTGTCGGGAAACACCATATATTTT
CASSWGLSGNTIYF
>TRBV28|NA|TRBJ2-1|NA
TGTGCCAGCAGTTTATGGGGAGTGTTTCTTATCTCCTACAATGAGCAGTTCTTC
CASSLWGVFLISYNEQFF
>TRBV19|NA|TRBJ2-6|NA
TGTGCCAGTACCCCTTGGGAGGCAAGCTCTGGGGCCAACGTCCTGACTTTC
CASTPWEASSGANVLTF
>TRBV11-3|NA|TRBJ2-1|TRBD2
TGTGCCAGCAGCTTAACTAGCGGGTCCTACAATGAGCAGTTCTTC
CASSLTSGSYNEQFF
>TRBV7-6|NA|TRBJ2-1|NA
TGTGCCAGCAGCTTAGAGGCGGTCTCCTACAATGAGCAGTTCTTC
CASSLEAVSYNEQFF
>TRBV5-4|NA|TRBJ2-3|TRBD2
TGTGCCAGCAGCTTGGGACTAGCGGCGGGCACAGATACGCAGTATTTT
CASSLGLAAGTDTQYF
>TRBV5-5|NA|TRBJ1-1|NA
TGTGCCAGCAGCTCTGGACAATTGAACACTGAAGCTTTCTTT
CASSSGQLNTEAFF
>TRBV12-5|NA|TRBJ2-2|TRBD2
TGTGCTAGTGGCCATTCAGGGTGGCGGGAGGGCCTCATCACCGGGGAGCTGTTTTTT
CASGHSGWREGLITGELFF
>TRBV7-8|NA|TRBJ2-5|TRBD1
TGTGCCAGCAGTCGGACAGGAGCGTACCAAGAGACCCAGTACTTC
CASSRTGAYQETQYF
>TRBV11-2|NA|TRBJ1-3|TRBD1
TGTGCCAGCAGTCAACAGGGGGCTGGAAACACCATATATTTT
CASSQQGAGNTIYF
>TRBV4-1|once|TRBJ2-1|NA
TGCGCCAGCAGCCAAGTTTTAGTTTCTGCACAGTACAATGAGCAGTTCTTC
CASSQVLVSAQYNEQFF
>TRBV19|NA|TRBJ2-7|TRBD2
TGTGCCCCAACACCCGGCGGGCGGGAGTGCTCCTACGAGCAGTACTTC
CAPTPGGRECSYEQYF
>TRBV6-5|NA|TRBJ1-2|TRBD1
TGTGCCAGCAGGCCTACAGGGGGCATCAATGGCTACACCTTC
CASRPTGGINGYTF
>TRBV25-1|NA|TRBJ1-6|NA
TGTGCCAGCAGTGAAGAGTTGGGCAGGGCTCCTTATAATTCACCCCTCCACTTT
CASSEELGRAPYNSPLHF
>TRBV6-9|NA|TRBJ1-2|NA
TGTGCCAGCAGCCAGAAGGACACTGGCTACACCTTC
CASSQKDTGYTF
>TRBV7-9|NA|TRBJ2-1|TRBD1
TGTGCCAGCAGCACAGGGACAGGGAACGACAATGAGCAGTTCTTC
CASSTGTGNDNEQFF
>TRBV28|NA|TRBJ2-1|TRBD2
TGTGCCAGCAGTCTCGCGGGACTAGGATACTACAATGAGCAGTTCTTC
CASSLAGLGYYNEQFF